This TCR beta chain emerged from a study of blood T cell repertoires in COVID-19. V trimming: 2 bases; J trimming: 3 bases; junction bases outside the gene matches: 6. The CDR3 has 16 residues. Germline assignment: CDR1 LGHDT and CDR2 YNNKEL (reference sequence). Only in-frame clones appear in the TCRdb table, and some are missing; sequencing was by immunoSEQ multiplex PCR. The sample lists about 6,000 clones; roughly 80% were seen once. The sequence derives from a human donor in a cohort sampled during active COVID-19. The sample was peripheral blood. The chain has TRBV3-1 (or the pseudogene TRBV3-2) and TRBJ1-3; 8 positions match TRBD1. The CDR3 DNA reads TGTGCCAGCAGCCAAAGTTCCAGGGGGCATGGAAACACCATATATTTT. This gives the protein CASSQSSRGHGNTIYF.